The 32 T cell receptor beta chains presented below share a single source sample, sequenced in a study of beta chain features in type 1 diabetes. cDNA synthesis used the whole RNA isolate, giving expressed TCRB sequences. Sequencing used immunoSEQ multiplex PCR; TCRdb keeps in-frame clones, though not all of them. The data contain about 330,000 clones, approximately 11% of them seen just once; the ten biggest clones take up about 0.014%. The sample comprised naive CD4+ T cells from blood. Every receptor here comes from a woman aged 25 to 45 in good health.

The chain carries TRBV30 and TRBJ2-1, with 15 bases identical to TRBD2. With V trimmed by 1 base and J by 0 bases, 7 bases remained unmatched. Per the germline V gene, CDR1 is GTSNPN and CDR2 is SVGIG (reference sequence). This CDR3 region has 19 residues. CDR3 residues: CAWSGGTSGRFSSYNEQFF. The DNA for the CDR3 is TGTGCCTGGAGTGGGGGGACTAGCGGGAGGTTTAGCTCCTACAATGAGCAGTTCTTC.

This clone has a handful of counts. The chain combines TRBV18 with TRBJ2-2, with D maybe TRBD2 (5 bases). V lost 2 bases and J lost 1, with 8 bases in between. In germline, CDR1 is KGHSH, CDR2 LQKENI. The CDR3 covers 15 residues. The CDR3 loop reads CASSPDYKNTGELFF. The CDR3 nucleotides read TGTGCCAGCTCACCAGACTATAAGAACACCGGGGAGCTGTTTTTT.

This clone came up a few times. The chain links TRBV5-1 to TRBJ1-5; D is undetermined. This CDR3 comprises 13 residues. CDR1 is SGHRS and CDR2 is YFSETQ in the germline V gene. Between the trimmed V and J ends, which lost 0 bases and 5 bases, there was a span of 6 bases. CDR3 protein: CASSLGTDQPQHF. Here the CDR3 DNA reads TGCGCCAGCAGCTTGGGCACGGATCAGCCCCAGCATTTT.

V gene TRBV27 combines with J gene TRBJ2-5; D possibly corresponds to TRBD1 (6 bases). The CDR3 extends over 13 amino acids. CDR1 MNHEY and CDR2 SMNVEV come from the germline V gene (reference sequence). Trimming shortened V by 5 bases and J by 11 bases, and 18 bases separated the two germline ends. The CDR3 DNA is TGTGCCAGCAGTCTCCTAAAGGACAGCCTTCAGTACTTC. Its translation: CASSLLKDSLQYF.

As concerns this clone: A read error may account for a junction end that differs from germline. The CDR3 sequence: CASRLGQGETQYF. In DNA form, the CDR3 reads TGCGCCAGCAGATTGGGACAGGGAGAGACCCAGTACTTC. The chain uses TRBV5-1 and TRBJ2-5; the match to TRBD1 covers 9 bases. The germline gives CDR1 SGHRS, CDR2 YFSETQ. This CDR3 region has 13 residues.

This clone was seen more than once but under ten times. J is TRBJ1-1 and V is TRBV7-9; TRBD1 matches 8 bases. CDR1 is SEHNR and CDR2 is FQNEAQ in the germline V gene (reference sequence). The CDR3 runs 16 residues. V shed 5 bases, J shed 1 base, and the junction held 9 bases outside the gene matches. DNA for the CDR3: TGTGCCAGCAGCCAGGGGGCGGACAGTTCGAACACTGAAGCTTTCTTT. Amino acid sequence: CASSQGADSSNTEAFF.

This clone has only a few counts. This chain links TRBV11-2 with TRBJ2-5, with D perhaps TRBD1 (5 bases). CDR1 SGHAT and CDR2 FQNNGV come from the germline V gene. Trimming left V 1 base short and J 3 bases short, with 6 bases between. This CDR3 is 13 amino acids long. The chain's CDR3 is CASSLVREETQYF. CDR3 DNA: TGTGCCAGCAGCTTAGTCAGGGAAGAGACCCAGTACTTC.

The chain has TRBV20-1 and TRBJ2-7, with D uncertain. The CDR3 has 10 amino acids. The germline V gene encodes CDR1 DFQATT and CDR2 SNEGSKA (reference sequence). V was pared by 3 bases and J by 3 bases, with 3 bases between. This chain's CDR3 is CSASNYEQYF. In nucleotides, the CDR3 is TGCAGTGCTAGTAACTACGAGCAGTACTTC.

This sequence joins TRBV25-1 and TRBJ1-3, with TRBD1 matching over 7 bases. Germline CDR1 and CDR2: MGHDK and SYGVNS. The V segment lost 6 bases and the J segment 1 base; nucleotides outside the gene matches: 6. The CDR3 has 15 residues. DNA of the CDR3: TGTGCCAGCAGAGAACAGGGGAAATCTGGAAACACCATATATTTT. Translating it yields CASREQGKSGNTIYF.

This clone showed up just once. The V and J genes are TRBV9 and TRBJ2-1; 8 bases are a match to TRBD2. CDR3 size: 17 residues. V gave up 2 bases and J gave up 0 bases; unmatched junction bases: 7. Germline CDR1 and CDR2: SGDLS and YYNGEE. CDR3 region: CASSVTSGARSYNEQFF. CDR3 nucleotides: TGTGCCAGCAGCGTTACTAGCGGAGCCCGCTCCTACAATGAGCAGTTCTTC.

This clone was recorded a few times. The chain recombines TRBV28 with TRBJ2-1; the match to TRBD2 covers 8 bases. CDR1 is MDHEN, CDR2 SYDVKM, per germline. Unmatched junction bases numbered 6, after V lost 5 bases and J lost 0 bases. This CDR3 spans 16 amino acids. Written as DNA, the CDR3 is TGTGCCAGCAGTGCCGTGGGGACTAGCTCCTACAATGAGCAGTTCTTC. This translates into CASSAVGTSSYNEQFF. Based on the CDR3 plus reference TRBV28 and TRBJ2-1, the full variable domain is DVKVTQSSRYLVKRTGEKVFLECVQDMDHENMFWYRQDPGLGLRLIYFSYDVKMKEKGDIPEGYSVSREKKERFSLILESASTNQTSMYLCASSAVGTSSYNEQFFGPGTRLTVL.

V gene TRBV4-1 combines with J gene TRBJ2-1, with TRBD2 identical over 16 bases. Germline CDR1 is MGHRA and CDR2 is YSYEKL. With 0 bases clipped from V and 15 bases from J, the junction kept 8 bases outside the gene matches. The CDR3 covers 16 residues. CDR3 coding DNA: TGCGCCAGCAGCCAAGAAGGGACTAGCGGGAGGGCCATAGGGTTCTTC. It specifies CASSQEGTSGRAIGFF.

The chain couples TRBV5-1 to TRBJ2-5, with D possibly matching TRBD2 (6 bases). Germline CDR1 and CDR2: SGHRS and YFSETQ. This CDR3 is built from 16 residues. The V end lost 4 bases, the J end lost 3 bases, and 19 bases lay between the germline ends. CDR3 in amino acids: CASSLRGGGREETQYF. The CDR3 region has the DNA TGCGCCAGCAGCCTACGTGGGGGAGGCCGAGAAGAGACCCAGTACTTC. Based on the CDR3 plus reference TRBV5-1 and TRBJ2-5, the full variable domain is KAGVTQTPRYLIKTRGQQVTLSCSPISGHRSVSWYQQTPGQGLQFLFEYFSETQRNKGNFPGRFSGRQFSNSRSEMNVSTLELGDSALYLCASSLRGGGREETQYFGPGTRLLVL.

The rearrangement links TRBV2 to TRBJ1-4, with TRBD1 matching 11 bases. The CDR3 has 14 residues. Germline CDR1 and CDR2: SNHLY and FYNNEI. The V segment lost 6 bases and the J segment 9 bases; nucleotides outside the gene matches: 6. The DNA for the CDR3 is TGTGCCAGCAGCCCCGGGACAGGGGGGCAAAAACTGTTTTTT. Translated, it gives CASSPGTGGQKLFF.

This clone was seen only a few times. The chain carries TRBV28 and TRBJ1-1, with a possible D match to TRBD1 (5 bases). The CDR3 consists of 18 residues. V lost 5 bases to trimming and J lost 3 bases, with 25 bases between them. Germline CDR1 is MDHEN and CDR2 is SYDVKM. CDR3 nucleotide sequence: TGTGCCAGCAGTGCAACGGCAGGGCTGGGGGGATTGGACACTGAAGCTTTCTTT. Translating gives CASSATAGLGGLDTEAFF.

This clone was observed a handful of times. The rearrangement uses TRBV7-2 and TRBJ1-5; tentative D call: TRBD1 (6 bases). The ends were cut back, 5 bases at V and 3 bases at J, with 11 bases in the middle. CDR1 SGHTA and CDR2 FQGNSA come from the germline V gene. The CDR3 totals 14 residues. The CDR3 protein is CASSPQGINQPQHF. CDR3 nucleotide sequence: TGTGCCAGCAGCCCACAGGGAATCAATCAGCCCCAGCATTTT.

The V call is TRBV28, the J call TRBJ2-1, with TRBD2 matching over 10 bases. Germline V gene data show CDR1 as MDHEN and CDR2 as SYDVKM. Trimming removed 3 bases from V and 9 bases from J; junction bases left unmatched: 11. This CDR3 is 16 amino acids long. CDR3 residues: CASSFMLAGVVGEQFF. CDR3 coding DNA: TGTGCCAGCAGTTTTATGCTAGCGGGAGTAGTGGGTGAGCAGTTCTTC.

This clone was observed a few times. J is TRBJ1-2 and V is TRBV28; 8 bases line up with TRBD1. The CDR3 sequence is 15 residues long. CDR1 and CDR2 (germline): MDHEN, SYDVKM. The ends lost 5 bases at V and 10 bases at J; junction bases unmatched: 15. The CDR3 DNA follows: TGTGCCAGCAGTCCCTCCGGGACAGGCTCTCGCGCCTACACCTTC. Translated, it gives CASSPSGTGSRAYTF.

The chain recombines TRBV29-1 with TRBJ2-3, with D possibly being TRBD2 (6 bases). The CDR3 totals 14 residues. The germline V and J ends were trimmed by 1 base and 1 base, with 9 bases remaining between them. Germline V lookup: CDR1 SQVTM, CDR2 ANQGSEA. The CDR3 sequence: CSVEAGVGTDTQYF. The CDR3 bases are TGCAGCGTTGAAGCGGGGGTCGGCACAGATACGCAGTATTTT.

This chain links TRBV5-6 with TRBJ1-5, with D unclear. Trimming took off 0 bases at V and 10 bases at J, with 14 bases between the two ends. CDR1 SGHDT and CDR2 YYEEEE come from the germline V gene. CDR3 length: 14 residues. CDR3 nucleotide sequence: TGTGCCAGCAGCTTGGCCTCAGCTTCTAGCCCCCAGCATTTT. Translating gives CASSLASASSPQHF.

In this sample, this clone turned up many times. Compared with germline, one end of the junction differs, possibly owing to a read error. The rearrangement uses TRBV4-2 and TRBJ2-7; TRBD2 matches at 9 bases. In germline, CDR1 is LGHNA, CDR2 YNFKEQ. This CDR3 spans 14 amino acids. CDR3: CASSEELAGNEQYF. The CDR3, as DNA: TGTGCCAGCAGCGAAGAGCTAGCGGGAAACGAGCAGTACTTC.

This sequence joins TRBV5-1 and TRBJ2-1; 7 bases are shared with TRBD1. Germline-derived CDR1 and CDR2 are SGHRS and YFSETQ. This CDR3 is 14 amino acids long. Losses at the gene ends were 7 bases for V and 9 bases for J; bases not matched to a gene: 13. CDR3 residues: CASRPTRGQSEQFF. CDR3 DNA: TGCGCCAGCCGACCAACTAGGGGGCAGAGTGAGCAGTTCTTC.

The rearrangement uses TRBV9 and TRBJ2-3; 9 bases align to TRBD2. This CDR3 spans 16 amino acids. J gave up 7 bases and V 0 bases, and 9 bases lay outside the gene matches. Per the germline V gene, CDR1 is SGDLS and CDR2 is YYNGEE. CDR3 sequence reads: CASSVGGSGSGNTQYF. In DNA form, the CDR3 reads TGTGCCAGCAGCGTAGGGGGTAGCGGGAGTGGTAATACGCAGTATTTT.

The CDR3 sequence is CASSPRLTDTDTQYF. DNA for the CDR3: TGTGCCAGCTCACCGAGACTAACAGACACAGATACGCAGTATTTT. The chain combines TRBV18 with TRBJ2-3, with a weak D call TRBD2 (5 bases). CDR1 KGHSH and CDR2 LQKENI come from the germline V gene. The germline V and J ends were trimmed by 3 bases and 2 bases, with 12 bases remaining between them. The CDR3 totals 15 residues.

The CDR3 spells CASTRGGRNNQPQHF. Here the CDR3 DNA reads TGTGCCAGTACAAGGGGAGGTCGGAACAATCAGCCCCAGCATTTT. The chain employs TRBV19 and TRBJ1-5, with D perhaps matching TRBD1 (5 bases). The germline CDR1 and CDR2 sequences are LNHDA and SQIVND (reference sequence). V gave up 7 bases and J gave up 3 bases, with 16 bases separating them. The CDR3 contains 15 residues.

This clone was seen a few times. The CDR3 nucleotides read TGTGCCACCAGCAGAGAGGCCCTACAGGGGCGAACAAATGAAAAACTGTTTTTT. Translated: CATSREALQGRTNEKLFF. The rearrangement uses TRBV15 and TRBJ1-4; 7 bases agree with TRBD1. CDR3 length: 18 residues. Looked up from germline, CDR1 is LNHNV and CDR2 is YYDKDF (reference sequence). The junction had 12 bases not matched to a gene; V was cut back by 0 bases and J by 5 bases.

This clone was counted a few times. The chain combines TRBV29-1 with TRBJ2-2, with 8 bases matching TRBD1. Looked up from germline, CDR1 is SQVTM and CDR2 is ANQGSEA. CDR3 length: 14 amino acids. The V gene end was trimmed by 5 bases and the J gene end by 7 bases; junction bases not matched to a gene: 9. The CDR3 sequence: CSVTGTGVSGELFF. In nucleotides, the CDR3 is TGCAGCGTTACCGGGACAGGCGTCAGCGGGGAGCTGTTTTTT.

CDR3 sequence (DNA): TGTGCCAGCAGCTTCGCGGGACTAGCGGACAATTACAATGAGCAGTTCTTC. Translated, it gives CASSFAGLADNYNEQFF. The V call is TRBV11-3, the J call TRBJ2-1, with 11 bases that match TRBD2. The CDR3 loop spans 17 amino acids. The germline CDR1 and CDR2 sequences are SGHNT and YENEEA. With 3 bases clipped from V and 4 bases from J, the junction kept 8 bases outside the gene matches. Full variable domain (rest looked up from reference TRBV11-3 and TRBJ2-1): EAGVVQSPRYKIIEKKQPVAFWCNPISGHNTLYWYLQNLGQGPELLIRYENEEAVDDSQLPKDRFSAERLKGVDSTLKIQPAELGDSAVYLCASSFAGLADNYNEQFFGPGTRLTVL.

In this sample, this clone turned up a few times. The chain couples TRBV4-3 to TRBJ2-1, with D maybe TRBD1 (5 bases). Germline assignment: CDR1 LGHNA and CDR2 YSLEER. V lost 3 bases, J lost 1 base, and 7 bases lay in between. The CDR3 is 14 residues long. Here the CDR3 reads CASSHRGSYNEQFF. CDR3 in DNA: TGCGCCAGCAGCCATAGGGGATCCTACAATGAGCAGTTCTTC.

This clone was detected only a few times. The V gene is TRBV27, the J gene TRBJ2-1; 8 bases map to TRBD1. The CDR3 runs to 17 residues. V was pared by 2 bases and J by 9 bases, with 15 bases of the junction left unmatched. Germline CDR1 reads MNHEY; CDR2 reads SMNVEV (reference sequence). CDR3 loop: CASSLSPQGVGWGEQFF. The CDR3 DNA is TGTGCCAGCAGTTTAAGCCCACAGGGGGTAGGCTGGGGTGAGCAGTTCTTC.

This clone was seen a handful of times. The CDR3 bases are TGTGCCAGCAGCTTAGTTATGGGCATATCCAAAAACATTCAGTACTTC. Translated: CASSLVMGISKNIQYF. This chain joins TRBV7-2 and TRBJ2-4; D remains ambiguous. V was cut by 1 base and J by 2 bases, with 12 bases left in between. Looked up from germline, CDR1 is SGHTA and CDR2 is FQGNSA. This CDR3 region has 16 residues.

The genes are TRBV6-6 and TRBJ2-5; TRBD2 matches at 8 bases. Matching the DNA end better, TRBJ2-7 makes the J call doubtful. This CDR3 is 14 amino acids long. Germline lookup yields CDR1 MNHNY and CDR2 SVGAGI (reference sequence). The CDR3 is CASRELAATYEQYF. As DNA, the CDR3 is TGTGCCAGCAGGGAACTAGCGGCCACCTACGAGCAGTACTTC.